A single sample is the source of the 29 T cell receptor beta chains below, sequenced in a study of cytomegalovirus exposure and HLA in healthy donors. This PCR relied on a set of 60 Vbeta primers and 13 Jbeta primers. The method was immunoSEQ multiplex PCR; TCRdb's version includes in-frame clones alone and lacks a portion of them. The table includes some 34,000 clones, approximately 67% detected once. Sequencing was carried out using PBMCs. The receptors were sampled from a man aged 40-50 years in good health and CMV-seropositive.

The gene calls are TRBV18 and TRBJ2-7; D possibly corresponds to TRBD1 (6 bases). Trimming stripped 3 bases from V and 6 bases from J, with 18 bases between. This CDR3 has 15 amino acids. Germline lookup yields CDR1 KGHSH and CDR2 LQKENI. CDR3 residues: CASSPGLQGLREQYF. The CDR3 DNA follows: TGTGCCAGCTCACCGGGTCTCCAGGGGCTACGCGAGCAGTACTTC.

This clone was seen once. V gene TRBV7-2 combines with J gene TRBJ1-1; 7 nucleotides align to TRBD1. The CDR3 extends over 13 amino acids. Germline V lookup: CDR1 SGHTA, CDR2 FQGNSA. The junction had 6 bases not matched to a gene; V was cut back by 4 bases and J by 7 bases. This CDR3 reads CASSSGTVYEAFF. CDR3 bases: TGTGCCAGCAGCTCCGGGACAGTGTATGAAGCTTTCTTT.

This clone has more than one count but fewer than ten. The chain combines TRBV19 with TRBJ2-1, with TRBD2 matching 8 bases. The CDR3 contains 16 residues. The germline gives CDR1 LNHDA, CDR2 SQIVND (reference sequence). Losses at the gene ends were 0 bases for V and 6 bases for J; bases not matched to a gene: 7. The CDR3 sequence is CASSIDLRGGLNEQFF. As DNA, the CDR3 is TGTGCCAGTAGTATAGATCTCCGGGGGGGCCTCAATGAGCAGTTCTTC.

The CDR3: CASSQEVGELFF. In DNA, the CDR3 is TGCGCCAGCAGCCAGGAGGTCGGGGAGCTGTTTTTT. The rearrangement links TRBV5-1 to TRBJ2-2; a possible D gene is TRBD2 (5 bases). The CDR3 runs to 12 residues. Germline CDR1 SGHRS, CDR2 YFSETQ. V gave up 4 bases and J gave up 7 bases, with 8 bases separating them.

The chain is built from TRBV19 and TRBJ1-5; 9 nucleotides line up with TRBD1. The CDR3 has 16 residues. With V trimmed by 5 bases and J by 4 bases, 9 bases remained unmatched. CDR1 is LNHDA and CDR2 is SQIVND in the germline V gene (reference sequence). CDR3 region: CASSAAGTGNNQPQHF. The CDR3 DNA follows: TGTGCCAGTAGTGCCGCCGGGACAGGGAATAATCAGCCCCAGCATTTT.

This clone came up a few times. This CDR3 reads CASSVGDLGTDTQYF. The CDR3 DNA follows: TGTGCCAGCAGCGTAGGGGACTTGGGCACAGATACGCAGTATTTT. The chain combines TRBV9 with TRBJ2-3, with a possible D match to TRBD2 (6 bases). Between the trimmed V and J ends, which lost 0 bases and 1 base, there was a span of 9 bases. The CDR3 is 15 amino acids. CDR1 is SGDLS, CDR2 YYNGEE, per germline.

The rearrangement links TRBV5-1 to TRBJ2-5; 9 bases line up with TRBD1. V was clipped by 0 bases and J by 11 bases; unmatched bases: 8. This CDR3 comprises 14 residues. CDR1 SGHRS and CDR2 YFSETQ come from the germline V gene. The CDR3 sequence: CASSLEDRGREQYF. Written as DNA, the CDR3 is TGCGCCAGCAGCTTGGAGGACAGGGGAAGGGAGCAGTACTTC.

The chain has TRBV10-3 and TRBJ1-2, with TRBD1 identical over 7 bases. The CDR3 is made up of 15 amino acids. Germline V gives CDR1 ENHRY, CDR2 SYGVKD. Unmatched junction bases numbered 9, after V lost 4 bases and J lost 4 bases. The DNA for the CDR3 is TGTGCCATCAGTGGTACGACAGGGACTTCCTATGGCTACACCTTC. Translating gives CAISGTTGTSYGYTF.

This chain joins TRBV5-1 and TRBJ2-5; 11 bases map to TRBD2. The CDR3 is 13 residues long. After removal of 4 bases from V and 7 bases from J, the junction contained 3 bases not matched to a gene. In germline, CDR1 is SGHRS, CDR2 YFSETQ. CDR3 sequence: CASSPGTSGTQYF. The CDR3 DNA sequence: TGCGCCAGCAGCCCCGGGACTAGCGGGACCCAGTACTTC.

V is TRBV9 and J is TRBJ2-4; D is perhaps TRBD1 (6 bases). The CDR3 has 15 amino acids. The V end lost 0 bases, the J end lost 1 base, and 8 bases lay between the germline ends. Looked up from germline, CDR1 is SGDLS and CDR2 is YYNGEE. The CDR3 region has the DNA TGTGCCAGCAGCGTAGCTACAGGGGCCAAAAACATTCAGTACTTC. It codes for CASSVATGAKNIQYF.

This clone was seen a handful of times. The chain is built from TRBV19 and TRBJ2-3; D perhaps matches TRBD2 (6 bases). Germline V CDR1 and CDR2: LNHDA, SQIVND (reference sequence). V lost 5 bases to trimming and J lost 6 bases, with 18 bases between them. The CDR3 has 15 residues. The CDR3 sequence is CASSAEGGKRDTQYF. CDR3 in DNA: TGTGCCAGTAGTGCAGAAGGAGGGAAGAGGGATACGCAGTATTTT.

The V gene is TRBV2, the J gene TRBJ1-1, with 7 bases identical to TRBD1. J was trimmed by 1 base and V by 7 bases; bases with no gene match: 9. The germline CDR1 and CDR2 sequences are SNHLY and FYNNEI. The length of the CDR3 is 15 residues. This CDR3 reads CASKGDRVWNTEAFF. The CDR3 region has the DNA TGTGCCAGCAAAGGCGACAGGGTGTGGAACACTGAAGCTTTCTTT.

V and J are TRBV2 and TRBJ1-1; D call uncertain. The CDR3 has 13 residues. V was clipped by 6 bases and J by 2 bases, with 10 bases between them. Germline V gene sequence: CDR1 SNHLY, CDR2 FYNNEI. CDR3 sequence (DNA): TGTGCCAGCAGCAAACAGTCAAACACTGAAGCTTTCTTT. It yields the protein CASSKQSNTEAFF. The complete variable domain, with remaining parts taken from reference TRBV2 and TRBJ1-1, reads EPEVTQTPSHQVTQMGQEVILRCVPISNHLYFYWYRQILGQKVEFLVSFYNNEISEKSEIFDDQFSVERPDGSNFTLKIRSTKLEDSAMYFCASSKQSNTEAFFGQGTRLTVV.

V is TRBV7-9 and J is TRBJ1-4; 9 bases align to TRBD1. CDR1 and CDR2 (germline): SEHNR, FQNEAQ (reference sequence). The CDR3 runs to 17 residues. Trimming at V came to 2 bases and at J to 4 bases, leaving 8 bases not matched to a gene. CDR3 nucleotides: TGTGCCAGCAGCTTATGGGACAGGGCGGAGAATAATGAAAAACTGTTTTTT. It yields the protein CASSLWDRAENNEKLFF.

The rearrangement joins TRBV5-6 to TRBJ1-1; 7 bases line up with TRBD1. Germline V lookup: CDR1 SGHDT, CDR2 YYEEEE. With V trimmed by 4 bases and J by 4 bases, 13 bases remained unmatched. This CDR3 region has 16 residues. In DNA, the CDR3 is TGTGCCAGCAGCCTCACAGGGGACGGGCGGGTCACTGAAGCTTTCTTT. Protein sequence: CASSLTGDGRVTEAFF.

There are a few counts of this clone. The chain carries TRBV9 and TRBJ2-1; 8 bases align to TRBD2. The CDR3 sequence is 16 residues long. Germline CDR1 SGDLS, CDR2 YYNGEE. Trimming removed 4 bases from V and 6 bases from J; junction bases left unmatched: 12. CDR3 nucleotides: TGTGCCAGCAGCCCTCTTCCGGGACTAGTAAGCAATGAGCAGTTCTTC. This sequence encodes CASSPLPGLVSNEQFF. The full variable domain, its missing parts supplied by reference TRBV9 and TRBJ2-1, is DSGVTQTPKHLITATGQRVTLRCSPRSGDLSVYWYQQSLDQGLQFLIQYYNGEERAKGNILERFSAQQFPDLHSELNLSSLELGDSALYFCASSPLPGLVSNEQFFGPGTRLTVL.

The chain has TRBV27 and TRBJ2-1; perhaps TRBD1 as D (6 bases). Germline V gene lookup returns CDR1 MNHEY and CDR2 SMNVEV (reference sequence). The length of the CDR3 is 14 residues. The V end was cut by 0 bases, the J end by 9 bases, with 12 bases between. The CDR3 loop reads CASSLSSGATEQFF. The CDR3 DNA follows: TGTGCCAGCAGTTTATCGTCAGGGGCCACTGAGCAGTTCTTC.

The chain combines TRBV5-6 with TRBJ2-2; D gene ambiguous. Germline V gene sequence: CDR1 SGHDT, CDR2 YYEEEE. The V and J ends lost 3 bases and 3 bases respectively, with 12 bases between them. This CDR3 spans 15 amino acids. In DNA, the CDR3 is TGTGCCAGCAGCTATGGTTCAGGCCACACCGGGGAGCTGTTTTTT. This sequence encodes CASSYGSGHTGELFF.

This clone occurred a few times. The J gene is TRBJ1-5, the V gene TRBV4-1; possibly TRBD1 for D (5 bases). CDR3 size: 16 residues. Germline values: CDR1 MGHRA, CDR2 YSYEKL. Trimming took off 0 bases at V and 0 bases at J, with 9 bases between the two ends. The CDR3 sequence: CASSQDAGSSNQPQHF. Written as DNA, the CDR3 is TGCGCCAGCAGCCAAGATGCAGGGTCTAGCAATCAGCCCCAGCATTTT.

Comment on this clone: An end of the junction does not agree with germline; a read error may underlie this. The V call is TRBV5-1, the J call TRBJ2-5; perhaps TRBD1 as D (5 bases). The CDR3 has 15 residues. Germline V gives CDR1 SGHRS, CDR2 YFSETQ. Here the CDR3 reads CASCLSGAYQETQYF. The CDR3 DNA reads TGCGCCAGCTGCTTATCTGGGGCGTACCAAGAGACCCAGTACTTC.

Note on this clone: The same CDR3 can be traced to other DNA sequences in this sample. The V call is TRBV11-2, the J call TRBJ2-6, with 9 bases matching TRBD1. This CDR3 region has 17 residues. Per the germline V gene, CDR1 is SGHAT and CDR2 is FQNNGV. J was trimmed by 4 bases and V by 6 bases; bases with no gene match: 10. The CDR3 reads CASRAGQGLTGANVLTF. CDR3 nucleotides: TGTGCCAGCAGGGCGGGACAGGGTCTTACCGGGGCCAACGTCCTGACTTTC.

J is TRBJ1-2 and V is TRBV7-9; D is possibly TRBD1 (5 bases). The CDR3 length is 15 residues. Per germline, CDR1 SEHNR and CDR2 FQNEAQ (reference sequence). Trimming cost V 4 bases and J 5 bases, with 17 bases left between them. The DNA of the CDR3 is TGTGCCAGCAGCTCCCGGCTCGGGGGTGGGTATGGCTACACCTTC. It specifies CASSSRLGGGYGYTF.

The rearrangement uses TRBV19 and TRBJ1-2; 8 nucleotides line up with TRBD1. The trim removed 9 bases at V and 7 bases at J, leaving 13 bases unmatched. The CDR3 has 14 amino acids. Germline assignment: CDR1 LNHDA and CDR2 SQIVND (reference sequence). The CDR3 loop is CASLTTGARSGYTF. Here the CDR3 DNA reads TGTGCCAGCCTTACGACAGGGGCTCGGAGTGGCTACACCTTC.

The rearrangement links TRBV30 to TRBJ2-3; the D is unclear. The V and J ends lost 1 base and 2 bases respectively, with 16 bases between them. Germline values: CDR1 GTSNPN, CDR2 SVGIG (reference sequence). This CDR3 region has 16 residues. CDR3 region: CAWSALLEILTDTQYF. DNA of the CDR3: TGTGCCTGGAGTGCTCTTCTGGAGATCCTCACAGATACGCAGTATTTT.

This clone was counted a few times. The chain couples TRBV11-2 to TRBJ1-1; possible D gene TRBD1, 5 bases. V lost 3 bases to trimming and J lost 3 bases, with 8 bases between them. The CDR3 is made up of 13 amino acids. Germline-derived CDR1 and CDR2 are SGHAT and FQNNGV. CDR3 bases: TGTGCCAGCAGCTTCGGGGGTGACACTGAAGCTTTCTTT. Its translation is CASSFGGDTEAFF.

The chain recombines TRBV28 with TRBJ1-5; 7 bases align to TRBD1. Per the germline V gene, CDR1 is MDHEN and CDR2 is SYDVKM. Trimming took 7 bases from V and 6 from J; bases not matched to a gene: 6. The CDR3 length is 13 residues. The CDR3 reads CASTSGQIQPQHF. CDR3 nucleotides: TGTGCCAGCACTTCGGGACAGATTCAGCCCCAGCATTTT.

The V and J genes are TRBV7-3 and TRBJ1-1; D call uncertain. This CDR3 comprises 14 residues. V shed 0 bases and J shed 5 bases, with 10 bases lying between them. CDR1 and CDR2 (germline): SGHTA, FQGTGA. The CDR3 DNA is TGTGCCAGCAGCTTAACAGGAGAGAGGACTGAAGCTTTCTTT. Amino acid sequence: CASSLTGERTEAFF.

The chain links TRBV19 to TRBJ2-3; 8 bases agree with TRBD2. V lost 6 bases and J lost 2; bases outside the gene matches: 7. The CDR3 has 15 residues. Germline lookup yields CDR1 LNHDA and CDR2 SQIVND (reference sequence). The CDR3 region has the DNA TGTGCCAGTAGGAGGACTAGCCTCTCCACAGATACGCAGTATTTT. It specifies CASRRTSLSTDTQYF. Drawing the rest from reference TRBV19 and TRBJ2-3, the complete variable domain is DGGITQSPKYLFRKEGQNVTLSCEQNLNHDAMYWYRQDPGQGLRLIYYSQIVNDFQKGDIAEGYSVSREKKESFPLTVTSAQKNPTAFYLCASRRTSLSTDTQYFGPGTRLTVL.

The gene calls are TRBV5-1 and TRBJ2-2; D call uncertain. The CDR3 sequence is 15 residues long. Trimming left V 4 bases short and J 6 bases short, with 16 bases between. Germline values: CDR1 SGHRS, CDR2 YFSETQ. The DNA for the CDR3 is TGCGCCAGCAGCCCGCCCCCTACGAGGCCCGGGGAGCTGTTTTTT. It specifies CASSPPPTRPGELFF. Full variable domain (outside the CDR3, taken from reference TRBV5-1 and TRBJ2-2): KAGVTQTPRYLIKTRGQQVTLSCSPISGHRSVSWYQQTPGQGLQFLFEYFSETQRNKGNFPGRFSGRQFSNSRSEMNVSTLELGDSALYLCASSPPPTRPGELFFGEGSRLTVL.